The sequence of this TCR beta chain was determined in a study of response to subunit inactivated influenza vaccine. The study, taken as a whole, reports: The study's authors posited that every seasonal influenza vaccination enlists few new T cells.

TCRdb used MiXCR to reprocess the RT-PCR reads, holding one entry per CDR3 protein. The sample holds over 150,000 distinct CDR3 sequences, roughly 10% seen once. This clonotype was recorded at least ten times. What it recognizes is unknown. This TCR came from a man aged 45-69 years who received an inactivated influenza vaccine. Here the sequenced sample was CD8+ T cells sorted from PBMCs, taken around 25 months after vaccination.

CDR3 sequence reads: CASSYEGELAKNIQYF. The CDR3 DNA is TGTGCCAGCAGTTATGAAGGTGAACTAGCCAAAAACATTCAGTACTTC. The V and J genes are TRBV6-2 or TRBV6-3 and TRBJ2-4; D not resolved. Germline V gene sequence: CDR1 MNHEY, CDR2 SVGEGT. This CDR3 has 16 amino acids. V was pared by 3 bases and J by 0 bases, with 12 bases between.